The TCR beta chain described here comes from a study of T cell changes during pregnancy in multiple sclerosis. Generated by immunoSEQ multiplex PCR, the TCRdb table keeps only in-frame clones and is missing some. The sample contains tens of thousands of clones, 90% of which appear only once. The V gene end was trimmed by 0 bases and the J gene end by 2 bases; junction bases not matched to a gene: 1. This CDR3 has 15 residues. CDR1 SGHRS and CDR2 YFSETQ come from the germline V gene. The chain combines TRBV5-1 with TRBJ2-1; 8 bases match TRBD2. This receptor was obtained from a female donor with multiple sclerosis, enrolled in a pregnancy study. The source was CD8+ T cells from peripheral blood mononuclear cells, collected in the first trimester of pregnancy. As DNA, the CDR3 is TGCGCCAGCAGCTTGGAGGGACTAGCCTACAATGAGCAGTTCTTC. Translated: CASSLEGLAYNEQFF.